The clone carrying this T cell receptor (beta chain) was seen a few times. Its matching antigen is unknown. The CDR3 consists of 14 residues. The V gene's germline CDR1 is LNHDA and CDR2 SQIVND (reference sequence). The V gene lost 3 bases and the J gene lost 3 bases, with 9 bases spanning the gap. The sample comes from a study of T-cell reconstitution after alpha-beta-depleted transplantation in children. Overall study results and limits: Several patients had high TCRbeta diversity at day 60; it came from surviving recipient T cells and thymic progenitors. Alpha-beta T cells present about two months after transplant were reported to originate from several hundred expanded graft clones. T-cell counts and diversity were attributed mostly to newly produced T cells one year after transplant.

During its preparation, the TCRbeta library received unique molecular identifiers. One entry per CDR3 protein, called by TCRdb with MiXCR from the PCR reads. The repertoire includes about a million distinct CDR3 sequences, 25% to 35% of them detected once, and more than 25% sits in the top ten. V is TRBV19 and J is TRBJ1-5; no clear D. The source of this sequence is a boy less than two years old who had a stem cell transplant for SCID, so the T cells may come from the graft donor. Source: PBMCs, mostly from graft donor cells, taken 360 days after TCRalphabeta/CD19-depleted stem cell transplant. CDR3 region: CASSIGSSNQPQHF. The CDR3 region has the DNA TGTGCCAGTAGTATTGGGAGCTCCAATCAGCCCCAGCATTTT.